These 25 T cell receptor beta chains originate from one sample sequenced in a study of OX40 agonist ivuxolimab in advanced cancers. The protocol was immunoSEQ multiplex PCR, while the TCRdb copy is restricted to in-frame clones and leaves out a portion. The sample records approximately 39,000 clones, 70% to 90% being singletons. Sequencing used CD4+ or CD8+ T cells sorted from blood, obtained in a trial of the OX40 agonist ivuxolimab. The source of these receptors is an adult with an advanced solid tumor such as melanoma, head and neck, liver or kidney cancer.

The chain joins TRBV30 to TRBJ2-1, with D perhaps matching TRBD2 (6 bases). The CDR3 length is 16 residues. The V end was cut by 3 bases, the J end by 4 bases, with 19 bases between. The V gene's germline CDR1 is GTSNPN and CDR2 SVGIG (reference sequence). The CDR3 DNA is TGTGCCTGGAGACCCTCTACTAGCCCACGTTACAATGAGCAGTTCTTC. This encodes CAWRPSTSPRYNEQFF.

J is TRBJ2-2 and V is TRBV6-5; possible D gene TRBD2, 7 bases. The germline V gene encodes CDR1 MNHEY and CDR2 SVGAGI. Deletions cut 8 bases from V and 2 bases from J, with 15 bases between. The CDR3 has 15 amino acids. The DNA of the CDR3 is TGTGCCAGCGGGGGGCTAGCGGCAAACACCGGGGAGCTGTTTTTT. Protein product: CASGGLAANTGELFF.

To note about this clone: At one of its ends the junction is not consistent with the germline gene, which may arise from a read error. The genes are TRBV7-2 and TRBJ2-7, with D perhaps TRBD2 (7 bases). Germline CDR1 is SGHTA and CDR2 is FQGNSA. This CDR3 is 11 amino acids long. The CDR3 region is CASSLGGGRDF. The CDR3 DNA follows: TGTGCCAGCAGCTTGGGCGGGGGCAGGGACTTC.

The chain couples TRBV14 to TRBJ1-2, with TRBD1 identical over 8 bases. CDR3 length: 15 residues. The junction had 8 bases not matched to a gene; V was cut back by 3 bases and J by 5 bases. Germline CDR1 SGHDN, CDR2 FVKESK. The CDR3 spells CASSHRTGSLYGYTF. The CDR3 bases are TGTGCCAGCAGCCATAGGACAGGGAGCTTATATGGCTACACCTTC.

The chain has TRBV29-1 and TRBJ1-1; unclear D gene. The CDR3 runs to 12 residues. CDR1 SQVTM and CDR2 ANQGSEA come from the germline V gene. The ends were cut back, 4 bases at V and 1 base at J, with 7 bases in the middle. The DNA for the CDR3 is TGCAGCGTTGTACTCCCGAACACTGAAGCTTTCTTT. Its protein product is CSVVLPNTEAFF.

The rearrangement links TRBV5-4 to TRBJ2-7, with 7 nucleotides matching TRBD2. V was clipped by 4 bases and J by 2 bases; unmatched bases: 15. CDR1 SGHNT and CDR2 YYREEE come from the germline V gene (reference sequence). The CDR3 covers 17 residues. The CDR3: CASSPRWTSGEAYEQYF. The CDR3 coding sequence is TGTGCCAGCAGCCCAAGGTGGACAAGCGGGGAGGCCTACGAGCAGTACTTC.

This clone was observed a single time. This rearrangement joins TRBV4-3 to TRBJ2-1; 8 bases map to TRBD2. The CDR3 sequence is 16 residues long. CDR1 LGHNA and CDR2 YSLEER come from the germline V gene. V gave up 0 bases and J gave up 9 bases; unmatched junction bases: 10. This chain's CDR3 is CASSQDWREDISEQFF. CDR3 DNA: TGCGCCAGCAGCCAAGATTGGCGGGAGGATATTAGTGAGCAGTTCTTC.

The chain combines TRBV5-1 with TRBJ2-5; a possible D gene is TRBD2 (6 bases). Deletions cut 3 bases from V and 1 base from J, with 16 bases between. The CDR3 sequence is 16 residues long. From germline, CDR1 is SGHRS and CDR2 YFSETQ. CDR3 in amino acids: CASSWLTEGLQETQYF. The CDR3 DNA reads TGCGCCAGCAGCTGGTTGACGGAGGGGCTCCAAGAGACCCAGTACTTC.

V usage is TRBV9 and J usage is TRBJ2-7, with D possibly matching TRBD1 (6 bases). V lost 4 bases and J 2 bases, leaving 13 bases between the germline ends. Germline loops: CDR1 SGDLS, CDR2 YYNGEE. CDR3 length: 14 residues. The CDR3 sequence: CASSSSGAAYEQYF. CDR3 in DNA: TGTGCCAGCAGCTCGTCAGGGGCCGCCTACGAGCAGTACTTC.

The chain links TRBV28 to TRBJ1-2; 7 bases line up with TRBD1. CDR3 length: 15 residues. Looked up from germline, CDR1 is MDHEN and CDR2 is SYDVKM. J was trimmed by 3 bases and V by 5 bases; bases with no gene match: 9. CDR3 in amino acids: CASSPRDRGYYGYTF. The DNA of the CDR3 is TGTGCCAGCAGTCCCAGGGACAGAGGGTACTATGGCTACACCTTC.

V and J are TRBV30 and TRBJ1-5; D remains ambiguous. V shed 0 bases and J shed 3 bases, with 12 bases lying between them. This CDR3 has 15 amino acids. Germline CDR1 is GTSNPN and CDR2 is SVGIG (reference sequence). The CDR3 nucleotides are TGTGCCTGGAGTGTATTGACTGGACTCAATCAGCCCCAGCATTTT. Amino acid sequence: CAWSVLTGLNQPQHF.

The rearrangement uses TRBV4-1 and TRBJ2-7, with 10 bases aligning to TRBD2. V dropped 3 bases and J dropped 4; count of bases not matched to a gene: 3. The V gene's germline CDR1 is MGHRA and CDR2 YSYEKL. CDR3 length equals 14 residues. DNA of the CDR3: TGCGCCAGCAGCCACCTAGCGGGAGTTTACGAGCAGTACTTC. This gives the protein CASSHLAGVYEQYF.

The chain is built from TRBV2 and TRBJ2-7; no definite D call. Trimming cost V 4 bases and J 0 bases, with 7 bases left between them. There are 13 residues in the CDR3. Germline V gene lookup returns CDR1 SNHLY and CDR2 FYNNEI. In DNA, the CDR3 is TGTGCCAGCAGTGGTAGGAGCTCCTACGAGCAGTACTTC. It is translated as CASSGRSSYEQYF.

This chain joins TRBV5-1 and TRBJ2-1; either TRBD1 or TRBD2 may fit D (6 bases each). Looked up from germline, CDR1 is SGHRS and CDR2 is YFSETQ. The V end lost 0 bases, the J end lost 2 bases, and 12 bases lay between the germline ends. There are 16 residues in the CDR3. The CDR3 here is CASSLVGGGAYNEQFF. CDR3 coding DNA: TGCGCCAGCAGCTTGGTAGGGGGAGGAGCCTACAATGAGCAGTTCTTC.

The CDR3 here is CASSLGLAWEQYF. In DNA form, the CDR3 reads TGCGCCAGCAGCCTCGGATTAGCGTGGGAGCAGTACTTC. This chain uses TRBV4-3 with TRBJ2-7; tentative D call: TRBD2 (5 bases). V lost 4 bases and J 7 bases, leaving 14 bases between the germline ends. The CDR3 spans 13 residues. Germline V gene sequence: CDR1 LGHNA, CDR2 YSLEER.

The chain couples TRBV6-1 to TRBJ2-1; maybe TRBD2 (5 bases). V was shortened by 10 bases and J by 2 bases, with 12 bases between the two germline ends. Germline V gives CDR1 MNHNS, CDR2 SASEGT. The CDR3 contains 13 residues. CDR3 protein: CAIPGITYNEQFF. CDR3 DNA sequence: TGTGCCATCCCCGGGATTACCTACAATGAGCAGTTCTTC.

This sequence joins TRBV19 and TRBJ2-7, with a tentative D call TRBD1 (5 bases). V was clipped by 8 bases and J by 0 bases, with 14 bases between them. The V gene's germline CDR1 is LNHDA and CDR2 SQIVND (reference sequence). There are 14 residues in the CDR3. CDR3 protein: CASGASVISYEQYF. The CDR3 DNA follows: TGTGCCAGTGGGGCGAGCGTGATCTCCTACGAGCAGTACTTC.

V gene TRBV5-3 combines with J gene TRBJ1-4; D remains ambiguous. TRBV5-3 is sorted into the ORF group, with uncertain function. This CDR3 region has 14 residues. The V and J ends lost 0 bases and 5 bases respectively, with 8 bases between them. The CDR3 sequence: CARSLDKANEKLFF. The CDR3 DNA follows: TGTGCCAGAAGCTTGGATAAGGCGAATGAAAAACTGTTTTTT.

Details on this clone: This may arise from a read error, as a much more abundant clone is one base away. This chain joins TRBV7-9 and TRBJ2-2, with D uncertain. The CDR3 length is 12 residues. V was clipped by 1 base and J by 6 bases, with 3 bases between them. Germline V gene lookup returns CDR1 SEHNR and CDR2 FQNEAQ (reference sequence). CDR3 sequence (DNA): TGTGCCAGCAGCTTAGGGGCCGGGGAGCTGTTTTTT. Translated, it gives CASSLGAGELFF.

V gene TRBV5-6 combines with J gene TRBJ2-3; D is ambiguous. This CDR3 spans 11 amino acids. Germline lookup yields CDR1 SGHDT and CDR2 YYEEEE. V was shortened by 3 bases and J by 2 bases, with 1 base between the two germline ends. The CDR3, as DNA: TGTGCCAGCAGCTACACAGATACGCAGTATTTT. Translation: CASSYTDTQYF. Supplemented by reference TRBV5-6 and TRBJ2-3, the full variable domain reads DAGVTQSPTHLIKTRGQQVTLRCSPKSGHDTVSWYQQALGQGPQFIFQYYEEEERQRGNFPDRFSGHQFPNYSSELNVNALLLGDSALYLCASSYTDTQYFGPGTRLTVL.

This clone appeared a few times. This chain connects TRBV2 to TRBJ2-7, with TRBD2 matching 7 bases. Unmatched junction bases numbered 6, after V lost 4 bases and J lost 3 bases. The germline V gene encodes CDR1 SNHLY and CDR2 FYNNEI. This CDR3 has 14 residues. The CDR3 region is CASSVAGEGYEQYF. In DNA form, the CDR3 reads TGTGCCAGCAGTGTGGCGGGAGAAGGCTACGAGCAGTACTTC.

This rearrangement joins TRBV5-4 to TRBJ2-1; tentative D call: TRBD1 (6 bases). The CDR3 runs to 16 residues. V lost 4 bases and J 7 bases, leaving 21 bases between the germline ends. Germline V gene lookup returns CDR1 SGHNT and CDR2 YYREEE (reference sequence). CDR3 coding DNA: TGTGCCAGCAGCCTATATGGGGGCAACTGGCCTAATGAGCAGTTCTTC. It codes for CASSLYGGNWPNEQFF.

The chain combines TRBV6-5 with TRBJ1-2, with D unclear. Germline assignment: CDR1 MNHEY and CDR2 SVGAGI. The CDR3 sequence is 15 residues long. V was shortened by 0 bases and J by 3 bases, with 11 bases between the two germline ends. The CDR3 DNA is TGTGCCAGCAGTTACTCGATAGGCTCCCACTATGGCTACACCTTC. Translated: CASSYSIGSHYGYTF.

V and J are TRBV7-9 and TRBJ2-4, with TRBD1 as a possible D gene (6 bases). This CDR3 has 17 residues. Trimming removed 5 bases from V and 3 bases from J, with 20 bases in between. CDR1 and CDR2 (germline): SEHNR, FQNEAQ (reference sequence). CDR3 residues: CASSPGTLVSSKNIQYF. CDR3 bases: TGTGCCAGCAGCCCCGGGACATTGGTCTCTAGCAAAAACATTCAGTACTTC.

The rearrangement links TRBV7-8 to TRBJ1-1; no clear D gene. From germline, CDR1 is SGHVS and CDR2 FQNEAQ. The ends were cut back, 1 base at V and 0 bases at J, with 6 bases in the middle. CDR3 size: 14 residues. CDR3 sequence (DNA): TGTGCCAGCAGCTTAGGGGTGATGAACACTGAAGCTTTCTTT. Translation: CASSLGVMNTEAFF. Full variable domain (rest looked up from reference TRBV7-8 and TRBJ1-1): GAGVSQSPRYKVAKRGQDVALRCDPISGHVSLFWYQQALGQGPEFLTYFQNEAQLDKSGLPSDRFFAERPEGSVSTLKIQRTQQEDSAVYLCASSLGVMNTEAFFGQGTRLTVV.